This passage covers 3 T cell receptor beta chains from one sample sequenced in a study of T cell responses to AZD1222 COVID-19 vaccine. The data were produced by immunoSEQ multiplex PCR, yet TCRdb's version contains in-frame clones alone and is incomplete. The sample has 120,000 to 150,000 clones; roughly 89% are singletons. Sequencing was performed on peripheral blood, taken 28 days after the second dose of the MenACWY control vaccine. Receptors originate from an adult who received the MenACWY meningococcal vaccine as a control.

The chain recombines TRBV6-6 with TRBJ1-3; D possibly corresponds to TRBD1 (5 bases). Trimming took 7 bases from V and 0 from J, leaving 13 bases between them. This CDR3 is built from 15 residues. Germline CDR1 MNHNY, CDR2 SVGAGI (reference sequence). The CDR3 DNA follows: TGTGCCAGCACCTCTAGGGGCCTCTCTGGAAACACCATATATTTT. Protein sequence: CASTSRGLSGNTIYF.

V usage is TRBV11-2 and J usage is TRBJ2-1; D perhaps matches TRBD1 (5 bases). Deletions cut 4 bases from V and 12 bases from J, with 16 bases between. The CDR3 is made up of 13 amino acids. Germline V CDR1 and CDR2: SGHAT, FQNNGV. DNA for the CDR3: TGTGCCAGCAGCTCCCACCAGTCGACAGCGCAGTTCTTC. It encodes CASSSHQSTAQFF.

Notes on this clone: Additional DNA sequences in this sample encode the identical CDR3. The rearrangement joins TRBV6-4 to TRBJ1-6, with D maybe TRBD1 (5 bases). Germline V gene lookup returns CDR1 MRHNA and CDR2 SNTAGT. V gave up 2 bases and J gave up 10 bases, with 9 bases separating them. The CDR3 is 13 amino acids. The CDR3 here is CASSDRGGSPLHF. The CDR3 DNA reads TGTGCCAGCAGTGACAGGGGAGGGTCACCCCTCCACTTT.